This passage covers 17 T cell receptor beta chains from one sample sequenced in a study of post-analysis software for immune sequencing data (dated by TCRdb to about 2015). Study-wide conclusions, independent of this receptor: Patients showed significantly higher frequencies than controls for a handful of TRBV segments, among them TRBV5-6, TRBV5-1 and TRBV20-1.

Their antigen targets remain unknown. The protocol used for the library was PCR. Sequencing instrument: Illumina HiSeq 2500. To reduce PCR and sequencing biases, unique molecular identifiers were built into the TCR beta cDNA libraries. TCRdb handled the public reads itself, with Q25 trimming in fastp and clone calling in MiXCR, and kept productive beta chains. Every distinct CDR3 protein forms one entry, paired with its most common genes and DNA. The sample table shows some 800,000 distinct CDR3 sequences, and more than 45% are seen once. The leading ten clones occupy approximately 5% of the sample. The specimen sequenced was blood. Receptors originate from a girl between 10 and 17 years old with multiple sclerosis.

The chain combines TRBV7-9 with TRBJ2-4; TRBD2 agrees at 7 bases. The germline V gene has CDR1 SEHNR and CDR2 FQNEAQ (reference sequence). The V gene end was trimmed by 6 bases and the J gene end by 5 bases; junction bases not matched to a gene: 10. The CDR3 runs to 15 residues. In nucleotides, the CDR3 is TGTGCCAGCAGGACAGACTCGGGACTACAAAACATTCAGTACTTC. Its translation is CASRTDSGLQNIQYF.

The chain joins TRBV6-2 or TRBV6-3 to TRBJ2-5; D uncertain. V gave up 4 bases and J gave up 4 bases, with 10 bases separating them. The CDR3 has 13 amino acids. Germline V gene lookup returns CDR1 MNHEY and CDR2 SVGEGT. The CDR3 sequence is CASSSARRETQYF. CDR3 bases: TGTGCCAGCAGTTCCGCCAGGCGAGAGACCCAGTACTTC.

The chain carries TRBV7-9 and TRBJ2-1, with 9 bases lining up with TRBD2. The ends lost 5 bases at V and 8 bases at J; junction bases unmatched: 13. This CDR3 spans 16 amino acids. CDR1 SEHNR and CDR2 FQNEAQ come from the germline V gene (reference sequence). CDR3 nucleotide sequence: TGTGCCAGCAGCCTAACCGCGGGAGGGGGTTTGGATGAGCAGTTCTTC. It codes for CASSLTAGGGLDEQFF.

The CDR3 here is CASSRAFPGLADTSSDTQYF. The CDR3 DNA reads as TGTGCCAGCAGCCGAGCCTTCCCTGGACTAGCGGATACTAGCTCAGATACGCAGTATTTT. The chain combines TRBV3-1 with TRBJ2-3, with TRBD2 matching over 10 bases. This CDR3 has 20 amino acids. After removal of 4 bases from V and 4 bases from J, the junction contained 20 bases not matched to a gene. Germline-derived CDR1 and CDR2 are LGHDT and YNNKEL (reference sequence).

The chain employs TRBV11-2 and TRBJ1-2; TRBD1 aligns across 7 bases. The germline CDR1 and CDR2 sequences are SGHAT and FQNNGV. The CDR3 totals 15 residues. V was pared by 8 bases and J by 1 base, with 10 bases of the junction left unmatched. The CDR3 DNA is TGTGCCAGCGGCCGACCGGGACAGCTTAACTATGGCTACACCTTC. The encoded protein is CASGRPGQLNYGYTF.

This clonotype was seen a handful of times. The chain couples TRBV11-2 to TRBJ2-1; D perhaps matches TRBD2 (6 bases). The length of the CDR3 is 13 residues. Germline CDR1 is SGHAT and CDR2 is FQNNGV. Trimming left V 5 bases short and J 8 bases short, with 13 bases between. The CDR3 sequence: CASSPSGSYEQFF. The DNA of the CDR3 is TGTGCCAGCAGCCCCAGCGGGTCTTATGAGCAGTTCTTC.

A few counts support this clonotype. The chain employs TRBV9 and TRBJ1-5; TRBD1 matches 7 bases. The CDR3 covers 13 residues. Germline CDR1 reads SGDLS; CDR2 reads YYNGEE. V dropped 3 bases and J dropped 4; count of bases not matched to a gene: 1. As DNA, the CDR3 is TGTGCCAGCAGCGCAGGGGGAAATCAGCCCCAGCATTTT. Protein: CASSAGGNQPQHF.

The CDR3 is CSVVGRGREPYGYTF. In nucleotides, the CDR3 is TGCAGCGTTGTAGGGAGGGGCAGGGAGCCTTATGGCTACACCTTC. The rearrangement joins TRBV29-1 to TRBJ1-2; weak D call: TRBD1 (5 bases). CDR3 size: 15 residues. The V end lost 4 bases, the J end lost 5 bases, and 20 bases lay between the germline ends. CDR1 and CDR2 from the germline V gene are SQVTM and ANQGSEA.

Written as DNA, the CDR3 is TGTGCCACCAAACGGAGGCAGGTCTACAATGAGCAGTTCTTC. Its translation is CATKRRQVYNEQFF. The J gene is TRBJ2-1, the V gene TRBV6-5; possible D gene TRBD2, 5 bases. Trimming removed 10 bases at V and 3 bases at J, with 16 bases between. The CDR3 extends over 14 amino acids. Per germline, CDR1 MNHEY and CDR2 SVGAGI.

The V call is TRBV29-1, the J call TRBJ2-3, with D possibly TRBD1 on 5 matching bases. The V end lost 4 bases, the J end lost 6 bases, and 8 bases lay between the germline ends. CDR3 length equals 11 residues. Germline values: CDR1 SQVTM, CDR2 ANQGSEA. CDR3 loop: CSVGKGDTQYF. CDR3 bases: TGCAGCGTTGGAAAGGGGGATACGCAGTATTTT.

J is TRBJ2-5 and V is TRBV20-1; D may match TRBD1 or TRBD2 (6 bases each). The germline CDR1 and CDR2 sequences are DFQATT and SNEGSKA (reference sequence). The CDR3 is 16 residues long. The CDR3 nucleotides are TGCAGCGAACGAGGGGGGCCAGGGGCGTACCAAGAGACCCAGTACTTC. Its protein product is CSERGGPGAYQETQYF.

This chain links TRBV3-1 with TRBJ2-7, with TRBD2 matching over 7 bases. V shed 3 bases and J 2 bases; nucleotides not matched to a gene: 4. The CDR3 loop spans 14 amino acids. CDR1 and CDR2 (germline): LGHDT, YNNKEL (reference sequence). The CDR3 coding sequence is TGTGCCAGCAGCCACCTAGCGGTACCCTACGAGCAGTACTTC. Translated: CASSHLAVPYEQYF.

In its sample, this clonotype was seen a few times. The V call is TRBV20-1, the J call TRBJ2-4, with 8 positions matching TRBD1. Germline V gene data show CDR1 as DFQATT and CDR2 as SNEGSKA (reference sequence). The CDR3 extends over 15 amino acids. Unmatched junction bases numbered 10, after V lost 5 bases and J lost 4 bases. In DNA form, the CDR3 reads TGCAGTGCTTCCCCCCGGGACAGGCCTAAAAACATTCAGTACTTC. Amino acid sequence: CSASPRDRPKNIQYF.

V and J are TRBV6-4 and TRBJ1-1, with 9 positions matching TRBD1. V lost 6 bases and J lost 4; bases outside the gene matches: 6. Germline CDR1 MRHNA, CDR2 SNTAGT. This CDR3 is 14 amino acids long. This chain's CDR3 is CASSRDRESTEAFF. CDR3 sequence (DNA): TGTGCCAGCAGCAGGGACAGGGAGAGCACTGAAGCTTTCTTT.

The chain couples TRBV7-2 to TRBJ2-5; D uncertain. There are 16 residues in the CDR3. Trimming removed 1 base at V and 5 bases at J, with 17 bases between. Germline CDR1 SGHTA, CDR2 FQGNSA. The CDR3 spells CASSLVQGSLGETQYF. CDR3 nucleotide sequence: TGTGCCAGCAGCTTAGTTCAAGGTTCTCTAGGGGAGACCCAGTACTTC. Variable domain in full (rest from reference TRBV7-2 and TRBJ2-5): GAGVSQSPSNKVTEKGKDVELRCDPISGHTALYWYRQSLGQGLEFLIYFQGNSAPDKSGLPSDRFSAERTGGSVSTLTIQRTQQEDSAVYLCASSLVQGSLGETQYFGPGTRLLVL.

This clonotype was detected many times. The V and J genes are TRBV7-9 and TRBJ2-1; TRBD2 agrees at 8 bases. This CDR3 is 14 amino acids long. With 5 bases clipped from V and 6 bases from J, the junction kept 6 bases outside the gene matches. Germline lookup yields CDR1 SEHNR and CDR2 FQNEAQ (reference sequence). The CDR3 protein is CASSPSGGTNEQFF. The CDR3 DNA sequence: TGTGCCAGCAGCCCGTCGGGAGGGACCAATGAGCAGTTCTTC.

This clonotype was seen once. V usage is TRBV7-6 and J usage is TRBJ2-1, with D unresolved. V lost 1 base and J 0 bases, leaving 10 bases between the germline ends. Germline V lookup: CDR1 SGHVS, CDR2 FNYEAQ. The CDR3 totals 16 residues. The chain's CDR3 is CASSLVPSSSYNEQFF. CDR3 nucleotides: TGTGCCAGCAGCTTAGTTCCTTCTAGCTCCTACAATGAGCAGTTCTTC.